This is a list of T cell receptor beta chains from one sample in a study of blood T cell repertoires in COVID-19. Here immunoSEQ multiplex PCR was the method, and the copy in TCRdb shows in-frame clones only, minus some. The data hold about 140,000 clones, with roughly four fifths observed a single time. The sequenced material came from peripheral blood. The receptors come from a woman older than 75 with acute or convalescent COVID-19. Both conserved end residues are part of each CDR3. The D gene is left open where the match is weak.

j_gene,v_gene,d_gene,CDR3aa,CDR3nt
TRBJ1-6,TRBV6-2/TRBV6-3,.,CASSYGASNSPLHF,TGTGCCAGCAGTTACGGGGCATCGAATTCACCCCTCCACTTT
TRBJ1-2,TRBV28,.,CASSFTAGFGQDLYGYTF,TGTGCCAGCAGTTTTACCGCGGGGTTCGGGCAGGATTTATATGGCTACACCTTC
TRBJ2-1,TRBV7-3,TRBD2,CASSLRGLAHEQFF,TGTGCCAGCAGCTTAAGGGGACTAGCCCATGAGCAGTTCTTC
TRBJ1-2,TRBV3-1/TRBV3-2,TRBD1,CASSQGSGGAYGYTF,TGTGCCAGCAGCCAGGGATCAGGGGGCGCCTATGGCTACACCTTC
TRBJ1-1,TRBV3-1/TRBV3-2,.,CASSQVSQAFF,TGTGCCAGCAGCCAAGTCTCCCAAGCTTTCTTT
TRBJ1-4,TRBV24-1,.,CATSDGLGEKLFF,TGTGCCACCAGTGACGGGTTGGGTGAAAAACTGTTTTTT
TRBJ2-1,TRBV18,.,CASSLRDSSYNEQFF,TGTGCCAGCTCACTCCGAGACAGCTCCTACAATGAGCAGTTCTTC
TRBJ1-1,TRBV4-1,.,CASSQYGQRDTEAFF,TGCGCCAGCAGCCAATACGGACAGAGGGACACTGAAGCTTTCTTT
TRBJ1-2,TRBV7-9,TRBD1,CASSYSGTGQGYTF,TGTGCCAGCAGCTACTCCGGGACAGGGCAGGGCTACACCTTC
TRBJ2-3,TRBV7-2,TRBD2,CASRTSGRTSTDTQYF,TGTGCCAGCAGAACTAGCGGGCGAACTAGCACAGATACGCAGTATTTT